This entry is about one TCR beta chain. Antigen: not known. RNA was isolated and reverse transcribed to cDNA, the sequencing template. TCRdb's copy holds only in-frame clones and misses some; the assay was immunoSEQ multiplex PCR. The sample yields roughly 250,000 clones, 65% to 70% seen once. This specimen comes from a study of CD8+ T cells in alopecia areata. Study context: It was oral tofacitinib, at 5 to 10 mg twice daily, that treated patients received. Study-wide results and limits: Lesional scalp displayed greater clonality than normal scalp, most notably in alopecia totalis/universalis. Whereas mice showed it more clearly, TCR sharing across patients was murkier, possibly because of HLA.

Lesional scalp punch biopsies and peripheral blood were collected from alopecia areata patients. CDR3 length: 12 residues. V lost 9 bases to trimming and J lost 7 bases, with 14 bases between them. Per the germline V gene, CDR1 is LGHNT and CDR2 is FRNRAP. Sequencing was performed on CD4+ T cells sorted from blood, taken at week 0. The source is a human donor with alopecia areata. The chain carries TRBV12-5 and TRBJ2-3; D remains unclear. The CDR3 sequence is CASAQVGYTQYF. The CDR3 DNA follows: TGTGCTAGCGCCCAAGTCGGTTATACGCAGTATTTT.